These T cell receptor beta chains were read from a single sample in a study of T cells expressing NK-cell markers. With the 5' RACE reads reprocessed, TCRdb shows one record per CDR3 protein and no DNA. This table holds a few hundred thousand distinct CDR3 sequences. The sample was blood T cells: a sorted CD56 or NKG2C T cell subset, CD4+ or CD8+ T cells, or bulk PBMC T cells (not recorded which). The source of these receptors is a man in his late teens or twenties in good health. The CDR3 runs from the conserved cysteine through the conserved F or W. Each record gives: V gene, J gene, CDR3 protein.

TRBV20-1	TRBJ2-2	CSASASVPNTGELFF
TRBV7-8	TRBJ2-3	CASSLVSVASPPSTDTQYF
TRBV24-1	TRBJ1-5	CATSDFPRGGINQPQHF
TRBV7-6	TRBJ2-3	CASSLSGQGARDTQYF
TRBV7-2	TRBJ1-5	CASSTLGGHRDQPQHF
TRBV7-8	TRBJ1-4	CASSLRGGADEKLFF
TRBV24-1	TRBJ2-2	CATSEREQAYTGELFF
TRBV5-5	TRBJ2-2	CASSFGLSNTGELFF
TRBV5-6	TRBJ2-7	CASSSIGQASSYEQYF
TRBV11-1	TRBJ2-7	CASSLNEYYEQYF
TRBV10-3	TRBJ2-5	CAISGDSQETQYF
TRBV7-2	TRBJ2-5	CASSPGQGGMETQYF
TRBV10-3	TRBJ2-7	CAISVAGGSYEQYF
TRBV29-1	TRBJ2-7	CSVGYRVLGSYEQYF
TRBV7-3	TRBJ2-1	CASSLMAPGPNTMEQFF
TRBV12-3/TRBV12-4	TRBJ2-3	CASSLLAWGTDTQYF
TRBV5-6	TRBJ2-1	CASNMGVGEQFF
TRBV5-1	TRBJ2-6	CASSSADSSGANVLTF
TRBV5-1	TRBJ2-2	CASSLEPGQGSAGELFF
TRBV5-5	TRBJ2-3	CASSVTHSGDTQYF
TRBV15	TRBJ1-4	CATSRVSFPIQNEKLFF
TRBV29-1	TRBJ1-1	CSVVRPMNTEAFF
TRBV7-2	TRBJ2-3	CASSGFGGTDTQYF
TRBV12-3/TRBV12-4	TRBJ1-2	CASSLAYRGPRNYGYTF
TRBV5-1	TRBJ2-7	CASSLDRTGMVEQYF
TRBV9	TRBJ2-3	CASSADLQGPQYF
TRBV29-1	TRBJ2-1	CSVGLAVAIEQFF
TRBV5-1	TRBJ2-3	CASSWGGIPRQDTQYF
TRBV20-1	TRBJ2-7	CSAGRDLSFASEQYF
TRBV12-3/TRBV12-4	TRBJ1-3	CASSLRSRDISGNTIYF
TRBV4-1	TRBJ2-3	CASSQDKGAGQGSTDTQYF
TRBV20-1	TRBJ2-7	CSASWRASYEQYF
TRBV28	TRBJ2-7	CASRLVGESYEQYF
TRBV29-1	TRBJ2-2	CSASLQGFTGELFF
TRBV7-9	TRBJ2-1	CASSLGASGRVDEQFF
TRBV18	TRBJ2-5	CASSPPGSIEETQYF
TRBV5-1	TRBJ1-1	CASSLDRPTNTEAFF
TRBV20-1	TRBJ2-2	CSARVDRGRAFTGELFF
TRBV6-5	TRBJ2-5	CASTGLETQYF
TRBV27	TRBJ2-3	CASSPTSGRARVADTQYF